A selection of T cell receptor beta chains follows, all from one sample in a study of T cell clones after liver transplantation. TCRdb keeps only in-frame clones here, not all; method: immunoSEQ multiplex PCR. The sample consists of about 80,000 clones, 65% to 85% of them appearing once. The sample consisted of CD4+ T cells from blood, taken just over 45 months after liver transplant. Receptors originate from a human patient who received a liver transplant. T cells may partly derive from the graft donor. The CDR3 runs from the conserved cysteine through the conserved F or W. D genes are given only for firm matches. The size field is filled for only some rows; it gives once, few, many or a size class.

V gene: TRBV4-1; clone size: .; J gene: TRBJ2-3; D gene: .; CDR3 DNA: TGCGCCAGCAGCCAGGACTGGGCCTCCACCCCGACCACAGATACGCAGTATTTT; CDR3 protein: CASSQDWASTPTTDTQYF
V gene: TRBV28; clone size: few; J gene: TRBJ1-2; D gene: TRBD1; CDR3 DNA: TGTGCCAGCAGTGCCGGGACAGGGGTTAACTATGGCTACACCTTC; CDR3 protein: CASSAGTGVNYGYTF
V gene: TRBV11-2; clone size: .; J gene: TRBJ2-3; D gene: .; CDR3 DNA: TGTGCCAGCAGCTTAGTACCCACAGATACGCAGTATTTT; CDR3 protein: CASSLVPTDTQYF
V gene: TRBV29-1; clone size: .; J gene: TRBJ1-4; D gene: .; CDR3 DNA: TGCAGCGTTGTGCCCTACGGGACTAATGAAAAACTGTTTTTT; CDR3 protein: CSVVPYGTNEKLFF
V gene: TRBV7-9; clone size: .; J gene: TRBJ2-7; D gene: .; CDR3 DNA: TGTGCCAGCAGCTTAGCGCTCCTAGGGGTCTCCTACGAGCAGTACTTC; CDR3 protein: CASSLALLGVSYEQYF
V gene: TRBV9; clone size: .; J gene: TRBJ1-2; D gene: .; CDR3 DNA: TGTGCCAGCAGCCCTTCCGGGACGGAGACTTATGGCTACACCTTC; CDR3 protein: CASSPSGTETYGYTF
V gene: TRBV5-1; clone size: .; J gene: TRBJ1-5; D gene: .; CDR3 DNA: TGCGCCAGCAGCCCACTGCCGGATCAGCCCCAGCATTTT; CDR3 protein: CASSPLPDQPQHF
V gene: TRBV30; clone size: .; J gene: TRBJ1-5; D gene: .; CDR3 DNA: TGTGCCTGGAGGCCTCGGGACAGCAATCAGCCCCAGCATTTT; CDR3 protein: CAWRPRDSNQPQHF
V gene: TRBV7-9; clone size: .; J gene: TRBJ2-7; D gene: TRBD1; CDR3 DNA: TGTGCCAGCAGCCACGGGACAGGGATATCCTACGAGCAGTACTTC; CDR3 protein: CASSHGTGISYEQYF
V gene: TRBV10-3; clone size: .; J gene: TRBJ1-1; D gene: .; CDR3 DNA: TGTGCCATCAGTGATCGCCCGGGAAAGGGGAACACTGAAGCTTTCTTT; CDR3 protein: CAISDRPGKGNTEAFF
V gene: TRBV10-2; clone size: .; J gene: TRBJ1-2; D gene: .; CDR3 DNA: TGCGCCAGCAGCCCCAACTTTCAACCTAACTATGGCTACACCTTC; CDR3 protein: CASSPNFQPNYGYTF
V gene: TRBV6-5; clone size: .; J gene: TRBJ1-3; D gene: .; CDR3 DNA: TGTGCCAGCAATTCGGGCCCTGGAAACACCATATATTTT; CDR3 protein: CASNSGPGNTIYF